Following are 27 T cell receptor beta chains from one sample sequenced in a study of blood T cells in healthy people across ages. A sample-barcoded 5' primer and a J-beta primer mix were used in a second PCR of about 7 to 12 cycles. TCRdb recomputed calls from the 5' RACE reads with MiXCR, one row per CDR3 protein. Among about 1,000,000 distinct CDR3 sequences, 35% to 50% were seen once, and the ten largest hold 18%. The sample was blood. Receptors were obtained from an older woman in good health.

This clonotype was counted many times. The gene calls are TRBV29-1 and TRBJ2-7; TRBD2 matches at 11 bases. The germline V gene encodes CDR1 SQVTM and CDR2 ANQGSEA. The J segment lost 3 bases and the V segment lost 7 bases, leaving 5 bases of the junction unmatched. The CDR3 is 13 residues long. The DNA for the CDR3 is TGCAGCGCTTTGACTAGCGGGATCTACGAGCAGTACTTC. Translation gives CSALTSGIYEQYF.

The chain couples TRBV15 to TRBJ2-7; 9 nucleotides match TRBD2. This CDR3 has 16 amino acids. The V gene's germline CDR1 is LNHNV and CDR2 YYDKDF (reference sequence). Trimming took 0 bases from V and 6 from J; bases not matched to a gene: 9. CDR3 protein: CATSRDVGGGAFEQYF. The DNA for the CDR3 is TGTGCCACCAGCAGAGATGTCGGCGGGGGGGCTTTCGAGCAGTACTTC.

The rearrangement links TRBV27 to TRBJ2-1; 10 bases line up with TRBD2. This CDR3 has 14 residues. Trimming took 8 bases from V and 4 from J; bases not matched to a gene: 5. Germline assignment: CDR1 MNHEY and CDR2 SMNVEV (reference sequence). CDR3 bases: TGTGCCAGCTGGTTGACTAGCGGGTACAATGAGCAGTTCTTC. Its translation is CASWLTSGYNEQFF.

This CDR3 is CSVEVAGRGLTDTQYF. CDR3 nucleotides: TGCAGCGTTGAAGTTGCGGGCAGGGGGCTTACAGATACGCAGTATTTT. This rearrangement joins TRBV29-1 to TRBJ2-3; 8 bases align to TRBD1. CDR3 length: 16 residues. The germline V gene encodes CDR1 SQVTM and CDR2 ANQGSEA. Trimming at V came to 1 base and at J to 3 bases, leaving 9 bases not matched to a gene.

This clonotype appeared a single time. The chain recombines TRBV29-1 with TRBJ2-6, with no clear D. The CDR3 is 17 residues long. Germline CDR1 reads SQVTM; CDR2 reads ANQGSEA. Trimming took 2 bases from V and 4 from J, leaving 18 bases between them. CDR3 in amino acids: CSVEKILGSVGANVLTF. In nucleotides, the CDR3 is TGCAGCGTTGAAAAGATTTTAGGGTCTGTAGGGGCCAACGTCCTGACTTTC.

The rearrangement joins TRBV2 to TRBJ2-2, with 10 positions matching TRBD2. The CDR3 runs to 15 residues. Per the germline V gene, CDR1 is SNHLY and CDR2 is FYNNEI. The V gene end was trimmed by 9 bases and the J gene end by 6 bases; junction bases not matched to a gene: 10. The DNA of the CDR3 is TGTGCCAGAGAGCCAGCGGGAGGGCAGCCCGGGGAGCTGTTTTTT. It yields the protein CAREPAGGQPGELFF.

CDR3 protein: CSATTENTEAFF. In DNA, the CDR3 is TGCAGTGCTACCACAGAGAACACTGAAGCTTTCTTT. V gene TRBV20-1 combines with J gene TRBJ1-1; D gene uncertain. V was cut by 4 bases and J by 1 base, with 7 bases left in between. This CDR3 is 12 amino acids long. The V gene's germline CDR1 is DFQATT and CDR2 SNEGSKA (reference sequence).

The rearrangement joins TRBV2 to TRBJ2-7; D possibly corresponds to TRBD2 (6 bases). Per the germline V gene, CDR1 is SNHLY and CDR2 is FYNNEI. V was cut by 5 bases and J by 3 bases, with 14 bases left in between. The CDR3 is 14 amino acids. CDR3 amino acids: CASSIGRLIYEQYF. For the CDR3, the DNA is TGTGCCAGCAGTATAGGGAGGTTGATCTACGAGCAGTACTTC.

This clonotype was seen ten or more times. The rearrangement joins TRBV11-2 to TRBJ2-4; D unresolved. Per germline, CDR1 SGHAT and CDR2 FQNNGV. The CDR3 is 19 residues long. With 1 base removed from V and 0 bases from J, the gap between germline ends came to 19 bases. In DNA form, the CDR3 reads TGTGCCAGCAGCTTAGCCTTACCTGTCCTTGTTAAAGCCAAAAACATTCAGTACTTC. It codes for CASSLALPVLVKAKNIQYF.

The chain is built from TRBV6-5 and TRBJ2-1, with no clear D. The CDR3 contains 13 residues. CDR1 and CDR2 from the germline V gene are MNHEY and SVGAGI. Trimming shortened V by 2 bases and J by 9 bases, and 11 bases separated the two germline ends. CDR3 protein: CASSYLGDGEQFF. CDR3 nucleotide sequence: TGTGCCAGCAGTTACCTCGGCGACGGTGAGCAGTTCTTC.

The chain recombines TRBV6-1 with TRBJ2-3; 11 positions agree with TRBD2. The CDR3 extends over 16 amino acids. Trimming at V came to 5 bases and at J to 3 bases, leaving 7 bases not matched to a gene. CDR1 MNHNS and CDR2 SASEGT come from the germline V gene. CDR3 sequence reads: CASSPIAGGRTDTQYF. The CDR3 coding sequence is TGTGCCAGCAGTCCTATAGCGGGAGGGCGTACAGATACGCAGTATTTT.

The chain joins TRBV13 to TRBJ2-3, with 10 bases identical to TRBD2. V trimming: 8 bases; J trimming: 11 bases; junction bases outside the gene matches: 13. CDR3 length: 14 residues. CDR1 PRHDT and CDR2 FYEKMQ come from the germline V gene (reference sequence). CDR3 loop: CASEEREGPRLQYF. DNA for the CDR3: TGTGCCAGCGAGGAGCGGGAGGGCCCCCGATTGCAGTATTTT.

This clonotype was seen only a few times. V gene TRBV20-1 combines with J gene TRBJ1-1; no clear D. CDR3 length: 11 amino acids. Germline lookup yields CDR1 DFQATT and CDR2 SNEGSKA (reference sequence). The V and J ends lost 5 bases and 2 bases respectively, with 6 bases between them. The CDR3 DNA reads TGCAGTGCTGGGATTAACACTGAAGCTTTCTTT. Its protein is CSAGINTEAFF.

CDR3 residues: CASSWSGMRRNEQFF. The DNA for the CDR3 is TGCGCCAGCAGCTGGTCGGGGATGAGAAGGAATGAGCAGTTCTTC. This chain links TRBV5-1 with TRBJ2-1; D may be TRBD2 (5 bases). V gave up 3 bases and J gave up 7 bases, with 17 bases separating them. CDR3 length equals 15 residues. Germline-derived CDR1 and CDR2 are SGHRS and YFSETQ.

The chain uses TRBV10-3 and TRBJ2-7, with unresolved D. Germline V gives CDR1 ENHRY, CDR2 SYGVKD. This CDR3 comprises 11 residues. V was shortened by 0 bases and J by 7 bases, with 4 bases between the two germline ends. CDR3 nucleotides: TGTGCCATCAGTGAGTCGAGGGAGCAGTACTTC. Translation: CAISESREQYF.

V usage is TRBV6-5 and J usage is TRBJ2-5; a possible D gene is TRBD1 (8 bases). V was pared by 6 bases and J by 5 bases, with 16 bases between. The germline gives CDR1 MNHEY, CDR2 SVGAGI. This CDR3 is 14 amino acids long. The chain's CDR3 is CASSPQGGSETQYF. The CDR3 DNA reads as TGTGCCAGCAGCCCACAGGGGGGGTCGGAGACCCAGTACTTC.

The chain couples TRBV20-1 to TRBJ2-1, with 9 bases fitting TRBD2. Looked up from germline, CDR1 is DFQATT and CDR2 is SNEGSKA (reference sequence). The CDR3 consists of 15 residues. J was trimmed by 9 bases and V by 6 bases; bases with no gene match: 15. The CDR3 bases are TGCAGTGCCGAATCCGTCGGGTTAGCGGGAGTTGAGCAGTTCTTC. It is translated as CSAESVGLAGVEQFF.

This chain links TRBV6-1 with TRBJ2-7; 11 bases are a match to TRBD2. CDR1 MNHNS and CDR2 SASEGT come from the germline V gene. This CDR3 comprises 16 residues. With V trimmed by 6 bases and J by 0 bases, 7 bases remained unmatched. The chain's CDR3 is CASRLAGGSTSYEQYF. CDR3 nucleotides: TGTGCCAGCAGATTAGCGGGAGGGTCCACCTCCTACGAGCAGTACTTC.

Notes on this clonotype: A clone one base away is much larger, so this may be a read error. This sequence joins TRBV20-1 and TRBJ2-1; 9 nucleotides agree with TRBD2. This CDR3 comprises 17 residues. Germline CDR1 is DFQATT and CDR2 is SNEGSKA (reference sequence). Written as DNA, the CDR3 is TGCAGTGCTAGAGGGTTGTCTAGCGGGGACTCCTACAATGGGCAGTTCTTC. It yields the protein CSARGLSSGDSYNGQFF.

This clonotype showed up many times. This sequence joins TRBV27 and TRBJ2-1; 7 bases are a match to TRBD2. This CDR3 spans 13 amino acids. Germline V gives CDR1 MNHEY, CDR2 SMNVEV (reference sequence). V was pared by 5 bases and J by 5 bases, with 3 bases of the junction left unmatched. The CDR3 here is CASSPGLNNEQFF. The CDR3 DNA is TGTGCCAGCAGTCCGGGACTAAACAATGAGCAGTTCTTC.

This clonotype showed up just a few times. This chain uses TRBV5-1 with TRBJ2-1; D not certain. The germline V gene has CDR1 SGHRS and CDR2 YFSETQ. CDR3 length: 15 residues. Trimming took off 4 bases at V and 1 base at J, with 12 bases between the two ends. CDR3 in amino acids: CASSRGGISYNEQFF. The CDR3, as DNA: TGCGCCAGCAGCAGAGGTGGGATTTCCTACAATGAGCAGTTCTTC. Based on the CDR3 plus reference TRBV5-1 and TRBJ2-1, the full variable domain is KAGVTQTPRYLIKTRGQQVTLSCSPISGHRSVSWYQQTPGQGLQFLFEYFSETQRNKGNFPGRFSGRQFSNSRSEMNVSTLELGDSALYLCASSRGGISYNEQFFGPGTRLTVL.

This clonotype has at least ten counts. V and J are TRBV11-2 and TRBJ2-7, with 9 bases identical to TRBD2. The J segment lost 3 bases and the V segment lost 7 bases, leaving 7 bases of the junction unmatched. The CDR3 loop spans 14 amino acids. The V gene's germline CDR1 is SGHAT and CDR2 FQNNGV. The DNA for the CDR3 is TGTGCCAGCACCATGCATAGCGGGAGCTACGAGCAGTACTTC. The encoded protein is CASTMHSGSYEQYF.

This clonotype has only a few counts. The chain has TRBV4-2 and TRBJ2-3, with TRBD1 matching over 7 bases. The junction had 0 bases not matched to a gene; V was cut back by 0 bases and J by 0 bases. Germline-derived CDR1 and CDR2 are LGHNA and YNFKEQ. CDR3 size: 15 residues. In DNA form, the CDR3 reads TGTGCCAGCAGCCAAGAACAGGGGAGCACAGATACGCAGTATTTT. The encoded protein is CASSQEQGSTDTQYF.

The chain combines TRBV5-1 with TRBJ2-7; maybe TRBD2 (6 bases). This CDR3 region has 14 residues. Germline V gene sequence: CDR1 SGHRS, CDR2 YFSETQ. The V end lost 2 bases, the J end lost 3 bases, and 12 bases lay between the germline ends. CDR3 sequence (DNA): TGCGCCAGCAGCTTTGCTAGCGCACTCTACGAGCAGTACTTC. Translating it yields CASSFASALYEQYF.

This clonotype came up a few times. The rearrangement uses TRBV14 and TRBJ1-4; TRBD1 might be the D (6 bases). V was cut by 4 bases and J by 0 bases, with 15 bases left in between. The germline V gene encodes CDR1 SGHDN and CDR2 FVKESK. The CDR3 consists of 17 residues. CDR3 coding DNA: TGTGCCAGCAGCCTGTTAAAGACAGGAACAACTAATGAAAAACTGTTTTTT. It is translated as CASSLLKTGTTNEKLFF.

This clonotype showed up many times. The CDR3 coding sequence is TGTGCCAGCAGCCAAGTGGGCGATAGCACAGATACGCAGTATTTT. As protein: CASSQVGDSTDTQYF. This chain links TRBV4-2 with TRBJ2-3; D remains unclear. Per germline, CDR1 LGHNA and CDR2 YNFKEQ. V lost 1 base and J 0 bases, leaving 8 bases between the germline ends. CDR3 length: 15 residues.

As for this clonotype: A much larger clone lies a single base off, so this may be a read error. The CDR3 DNA reads TGTGCCAACAGTTTCCAAACCGGCGAGCAGTACTTC. It is translated as CANSFQTGEQYF. The rearrangement links TRBV12-3 or TRBV12-4 to TRBJ2-4; unclear D gene. Gene TRBJ2-7 matches the end of the DNA better, so the J call may be wrong. The CDR3 runs 12 residues.